One T cell receptor beta chain is described in this entry. This specimen comes from a study of cytomegalovirus exposure and HLA in healthy donors. Sequenced by immunoSEQ multiplex PCR; TCRdb stores in-frame clones only, minus some. Of 45,000 to 70,000 clones listed, 90% are singletons. V lost 7 bases and J 4 bases, leaving 11 bases between the germline ends. The CDR3 is 13 residues long. In germline, CDR1 is LNHDA, CDR2 SQIVND (reference sequence). The rearrangement links TRBV19 to TRBJ1-3; D not resolved. The specimen sequenced was PBMCs. The source of this sequence is a man younger than 35 in good health and CMV-seronegative. CDR3 sequence: CASTWAAGNTIYF. CDR3 in DNA: TGTGCCAGTACTTGGGCTGCGGGAAACACCATATATTTT.